A single sample is the source of the 5 T cell receptor beta chains below, sequenced in a study of cytomegalovirus exposure and HLA in healthy donors. In the PCR, 60 Vbeta and 13 Jbeta primers were used. Using immunoSEQ multiplex PCR, the repertoire was profiled, and TCRdb retains in-frame clones only, with some absent. The profile shows 70,000 to 90,000 clones, roughly 74% of them singletons. Specimen: PBMCs. These TCRs come from a man between 35 and 55 years old in good health and CMV-seronegative.

J is TRBJ2-5 and V is TRBV28; D is perhaps TRBD1 (6 bases). With 11 bases removed from V and 1 base from J, the gap between germline ends came to 11 bases. Germline V gene lookup returns CDR1 MDHEN and CDR2 SYDVKM. The CDR3 loop spans 12 amino acids. The CDR3 coding sequence is TGTGCCGCCGGACAGACCCAAGAGACCCAGTACTTC. It specifies CAAGQTQETQYF.

V gene TRBV7-9 combines with J gene TRBJ2-5; D gene ambiguous. Germline CDR1 reads SEHNR; CDR2 reads FQNEAQ (reference sequence). The CDR3 length is 12 residues. Between the trimmed V and J ends, which lost 7 bases and 2 bases, there was a span of 8 bases. The CDR3 coding sequence is TGTGCCAGCACGAGTTCGCAAGAGACCCAGTACTTC. Its protein is CASTSSQETQYF.

There are a few counts of this clone. The V call is TRBV7-9, the J call TRBJ1-4, with a possible D match to TRBD1 (5 bases). CDR3 size: 17 residues. Trimming removed 5 bases at V and 1 base at J, with 17 bases between. Germline V gives CDR1 SEHNR, CDR2 FQNEAQ (reference sequence). CDR3 sequence (DNA): TGTGCCAGCAGCCCTGGGGACTTCTGGAGAACTAATGAAAAACTGTTTTTT. Its translation: CASSPGDFWRTNEKLFF.

CDR3 protein: CASSGQGLTFYGYTF. CDR3 bases: TGCGCCAGCAGTGGTCAGGGCCTTACTTTCTATGGCTACACCTTC. This sequence joins TRBV10-2 and TRBJ1-2; tentative D call: TRBD1 (5 bases). The V end was cut by 4 bases, the J end by 4 bases, with 16 bases between. The CDR3 has 15 amino acids. Germline V lookup: CDR1 WSHSY, CDR2 SAAADI.

This clone has just a few counts. The rearrangement joins TRBV4-1 to TRBJ1-2; D call uncertain. Trimming pared 0 bases from V and 2 bases from J, leaving 13 bases between. The CDR3 length is 16 residues. The germline CDR1 and CDR2 sequences are MGHRA and YSYEKL. CDR3 DNA sequence: TGCGCCAGCAGCCAAGATTCGGGTGGACTAAACTATGGCTACACCTTC. It encodes CASSQDSGGLNYGYTF.